This T cell receptor (beta chain) was sequenced in a study of cytomegalovirus exposure and HLA in healthy donors. V dropped 5 bases and J dropped 6 bases, with 16 bases sitting between them. Germline-derived CDR1 and CDR2 are MNHNS and SASEGT. This CDR3 spans 15 amino acids. In the PCR, 60 Vbeta and 13 Jbeta primers were used. Libraries were prepared by immunoSEQ multiplex PCR; TCRdb keeps only in-frame clonotypes and omits some of them. The table includes approximately 160,000 clones, about 71% detected once. This rearrangement joins TRBV6-1 to TRBJ1-4, with D hard to call. Sequenced material: PBMCs. This sequence was found in a woman aged 40-49 years in good health and CMV-seropositive. The CDR3 DNA reads as TGTGCCAGCAGTTCCGGGGAGGCCGGGGATGAAAAACTGTTTTTT. Translating gives CASSSGEAGDEKLFF.